The clone carrying this T cell receptor beta chain was recorded at least ten times. Antigen: not known. Synthesis of TCR beta cDNA was carried out from approximately 0.55 ug total RNA with a constant-region primer. For TCR beta, libraries were produced by three nested multiplex PCR rounds using slightly modified ARM-PCR. With TRBV1-TRBV30 forward primers and a C-beta reverse primer, the first two PCR rounds were run for around 10 cycles each. TCRdb re-called the multiplex PCR reads with MiXCR, one entry per CDR3 protein. The table includes 100,000 to 150,000 distinct CDR3 sequences, 64% detected once. The data derive from a study of tumor-infiltrating lymphocytes in primary liver carcinoma. Background on the study: Every sample contained roughly 3.65 to 8 million productive TCRbeta reads, and these numbers were similar from one tissue type to another. Study-wide results and limits: Only about 7.5-25% of top clones spanned all five tumor regions. Compared with tumor region pairs, tumor-adjacent and tumor-blood pairs overlapped less.

The germline V gene encodes CDR1 SGHVS and CDR2 FQNEAQ. This CDR3 has 15 residues. V was pared by 5 bases and J by 8 bases, with 11 bases of the junction left unmatched. Each 20-30 mg portion of unsorted bulk tissue served as the source for co-extraction of RNA and DNA. Subjects presented with primary liver carcinoma managed by surgical resection. The chain combines TRBV7-8 with TRBJ1-4; TRBD1 agrees at 7 bases. Sequenced input: liver tumor tissue from sampling region 3. As to subset: tumor region T3, left-lateral pole. The TCR was taken from a woman aged 55 to 70 with primary liver carcinoma and hepatitis B virus infection. The CDR3 DNA is TGTGCCAGCAGCCCAAACAGGGGTCCAAGCGAAAAACTGTTTTTT. The encoded protein is CASSPNRGPSEKLFF.